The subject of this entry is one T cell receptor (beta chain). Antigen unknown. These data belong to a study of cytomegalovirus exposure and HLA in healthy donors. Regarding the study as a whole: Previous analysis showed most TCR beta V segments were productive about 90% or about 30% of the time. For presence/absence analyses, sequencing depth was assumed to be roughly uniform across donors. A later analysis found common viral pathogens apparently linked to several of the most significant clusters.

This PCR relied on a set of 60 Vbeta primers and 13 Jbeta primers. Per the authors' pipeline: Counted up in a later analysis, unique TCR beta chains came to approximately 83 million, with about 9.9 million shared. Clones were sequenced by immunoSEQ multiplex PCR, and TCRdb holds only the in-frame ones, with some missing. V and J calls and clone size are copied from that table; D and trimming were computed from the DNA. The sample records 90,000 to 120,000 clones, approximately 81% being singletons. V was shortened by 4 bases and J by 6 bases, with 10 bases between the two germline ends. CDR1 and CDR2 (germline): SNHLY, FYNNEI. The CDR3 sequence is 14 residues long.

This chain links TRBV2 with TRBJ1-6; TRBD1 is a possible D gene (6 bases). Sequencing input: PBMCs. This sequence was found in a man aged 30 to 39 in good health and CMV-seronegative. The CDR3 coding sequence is TGTGCCAGCAGTGTGGAACAGGGTAATTCACCCCTCCACTTT. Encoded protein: CASSVEQGNSPLHF.